This T cell receptor beta chain was profiled in a study of blood T cell repertoires in COVID-19 (dated by TCRdb to the early 2020s). Regarding the complete study: Collaborator samples came from the United States, Italy and Spain and covered acute and convalescent phases of COVID-19. The prospective study material was composed of cDNA or gDNA derived from T cells, B-cell-depleted T cells, or PBMCs. The samples were drawn from two sources: the first 160 participants of the ongoing ImmuneRACE study, and 1,000 to 1,500 subjects contributed by 6 global collaborators. A freely available public database, intended as a resource for researchers studying the immune response to SARS-CoV-2, is where the repertoires were released. The sample metadata nearly always contained a de-identified subject ID, COVID-19 status, age in years and sex. Subjects who had been exposed to COVID-19, were actively infected with it, or had recovered from it provided the deeply sampled blood TCRbeta repertoires that made up the dataset. Where HLA class I and class II types were available, the types were taken from metadata supplied by the sample provider, not from assay-based typing.

What the study reported, not specific to this receptor: The amount of clinical and demographic metadata varied by source and participant and was provided uncurated.

Taken from the germline V gene (reference sequence), the CDR1 and CDR2 loops are LNHDA and SQIVND. Germline trimming: 4 bases from V, 2 bases from J; junction bases outside gene matches: 10. Including the terminal cysteine and phenylalanine, the CDR3 comprises 17 residues. The read is trimmed to its CDR3 DNA, 51 bases read in frame from base 1. Collaborating institutions collected whole blood in K2EDTA tubes following their own protocols. Collaborator samples were shipped for TCRbeta analysis as frozen whole blood, isolated PBMCs, or DNA extracted from either sample type. TCRbeta CDR3 regions were amplified from genomic DNA by means of the immunoSEQ Assay, a bias-controlled multiplex PCR. As for how the authors treated the data: The number of nucleated cells in each sample was estimated by amplification of reference gene primers within the assay. Sequence reads were collapsed and filtered to measure the absolute abundance of every unique TCRbeta CDR3 rearrangement. For each sample, productive Simpson clonality was calculated as the square root of Simpson's diversity index across productive rearrangements. Held by TCRdb, this immuneACCESS table contains in-frame sequences only and omits some clones. Under half of the omission traces to an unresolved V gene where checked; the cause of the rest is unknown. The V and J calls and clone size come from that table; D and trimming were worked out from the DNA. In this sample the table shows 150,000 to 200,000 clones, about four fifths of which occur a single time. The top ten clones comprise more than 7.5% of the sample.

Remarks on this clone: Its antigen specificity is not known. Base qualities were left out, and no much larger clone turns up one base away.

The chain is made from TRBV19 and TRBJ2-7; 11 bases in between match TRBD1. The specimen was peripheral blood. The source of this sequence is a woman aged 70-85 years with acute or convalescent COVID-19. Read as DNA, the sequence is TGTGCCAGTAGTACCCCAACCGGGACAGGGGGTCCCTACGAGCAGTACTTC. This translates into CASSTPTGTGGPYEQYF.